The clone carrying this TCR beta chain has more than one count but fewer than ten. The protocol was immunoSEQ multiplex PCR, while the TCRdb copy is restricted to in-frame clones and leaves out a portion. The sample records some 81,000 clones, 65% to 90% being singletons. These data originate in a study of OX40 agonist ivuxolimab in advanced cancers. CDR1 is SGDLS, CDR2 YYNGEE, per germline. Trimming cost V 3 bases and J 5 bases, with 11 bases left between them. The CDR3 runs 13 residues. This TCR came from an adult with an advanced solid tumor such as melanoma, head and neck, liver or kidney cancer. The specimen was CD4+ or CD8+ T cells sorted from blood, collected in a trial of the OX40 agonist ivuxolimab. This chain connects TRBV9 to TRBJ2-5; D not certain. This CDR3 is CASSAWAAETQYF. CDR3 bases: TGTGCCAGCAGCGCGTGGGCAGCCGAGACCCAGTACTTC.